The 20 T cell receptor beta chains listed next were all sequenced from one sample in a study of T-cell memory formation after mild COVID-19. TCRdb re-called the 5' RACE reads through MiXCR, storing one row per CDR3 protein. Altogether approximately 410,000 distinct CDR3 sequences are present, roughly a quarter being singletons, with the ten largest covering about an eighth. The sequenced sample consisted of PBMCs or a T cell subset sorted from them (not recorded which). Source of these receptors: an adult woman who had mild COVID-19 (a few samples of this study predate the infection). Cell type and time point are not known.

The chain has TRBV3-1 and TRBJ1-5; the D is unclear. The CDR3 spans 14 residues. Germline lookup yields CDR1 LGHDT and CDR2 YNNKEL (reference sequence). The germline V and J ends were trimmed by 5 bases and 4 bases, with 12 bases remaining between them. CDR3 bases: TGTGCCAGCAGCTCGAAAGGTGGGAATCAGCCCCAGCATTTT. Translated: CASSSKGGNQPQHF.

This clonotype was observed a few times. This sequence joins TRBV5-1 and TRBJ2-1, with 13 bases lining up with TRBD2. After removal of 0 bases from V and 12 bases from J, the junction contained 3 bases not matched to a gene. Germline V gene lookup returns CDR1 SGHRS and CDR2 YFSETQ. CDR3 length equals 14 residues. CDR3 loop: CASSLGTSGSRQFF. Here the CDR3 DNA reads TGCGCCAGCAGCTTGGGGACTAGCGGGAGTCGGCAGTTCTTC.

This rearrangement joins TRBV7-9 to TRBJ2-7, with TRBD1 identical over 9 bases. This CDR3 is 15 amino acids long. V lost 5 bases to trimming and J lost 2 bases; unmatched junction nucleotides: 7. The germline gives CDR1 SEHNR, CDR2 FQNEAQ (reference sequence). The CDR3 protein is CASSTAGTGTYEQYF. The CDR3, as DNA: TGTGCCAGCAGCACAGCCGGGACAGGGACCTACGAGCAGTACTTC.

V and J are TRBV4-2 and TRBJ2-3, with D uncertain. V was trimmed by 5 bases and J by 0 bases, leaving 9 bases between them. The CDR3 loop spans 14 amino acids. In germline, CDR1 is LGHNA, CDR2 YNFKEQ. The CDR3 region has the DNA TGTGCCAGCAGCGGGCCCGGGAGCACAGATACGCAGTATTTT. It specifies CASSGPGSTDTQYF.

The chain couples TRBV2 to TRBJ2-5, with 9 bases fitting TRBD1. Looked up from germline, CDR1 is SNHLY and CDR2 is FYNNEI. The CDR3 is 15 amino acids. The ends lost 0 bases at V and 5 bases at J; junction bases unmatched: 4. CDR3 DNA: TGTGCCAGCAGTGAAGCGGGACAGGGTGTGGAGACCCAGTACTTC. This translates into CASSEAGQGVETQYF.

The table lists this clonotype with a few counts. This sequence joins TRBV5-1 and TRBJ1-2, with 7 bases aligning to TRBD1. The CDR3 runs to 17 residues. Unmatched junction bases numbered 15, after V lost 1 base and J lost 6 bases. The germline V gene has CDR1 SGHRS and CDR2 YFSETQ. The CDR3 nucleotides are TGCGCCAGCAGCTTGCAGGGGCTGAGGCAGGGGGAGAATGGCTACACCTTC. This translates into CASSLQGLRQGENGYTF.

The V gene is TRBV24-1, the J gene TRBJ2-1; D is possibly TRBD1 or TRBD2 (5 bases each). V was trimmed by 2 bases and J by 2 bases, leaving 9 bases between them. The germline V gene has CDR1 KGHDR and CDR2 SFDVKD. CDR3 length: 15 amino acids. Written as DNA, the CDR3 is TGTGCCACCAGTGATTGGGGGTCCCCCTACAATGAGCAGTTCTTC. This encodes CATSDWGSPYNEQFF.

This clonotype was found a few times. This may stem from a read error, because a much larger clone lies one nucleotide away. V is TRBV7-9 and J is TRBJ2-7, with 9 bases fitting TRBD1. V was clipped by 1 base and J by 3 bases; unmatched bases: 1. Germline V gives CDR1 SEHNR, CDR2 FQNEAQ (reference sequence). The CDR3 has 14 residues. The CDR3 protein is CASSLETGGYEQYF. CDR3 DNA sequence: TGTGCCAGCAGCTTAGAGACAGGGGGCTACGAGCAGTACTTC.

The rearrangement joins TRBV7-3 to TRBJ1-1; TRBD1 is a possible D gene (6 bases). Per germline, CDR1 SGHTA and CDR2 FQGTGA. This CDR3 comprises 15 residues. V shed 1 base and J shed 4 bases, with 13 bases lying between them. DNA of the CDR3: TGTGCCAGCAGCTTAAGTCCTACAGGGCCCACTGAAGCTTTCTTT. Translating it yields CASSLSPTGPTEAFF.

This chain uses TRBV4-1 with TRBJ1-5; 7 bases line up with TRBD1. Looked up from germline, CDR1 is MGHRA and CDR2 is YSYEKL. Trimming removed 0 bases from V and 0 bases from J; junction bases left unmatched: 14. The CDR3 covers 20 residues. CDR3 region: CASSQEIGGTVLYSNQPQHF. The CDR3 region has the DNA TGCGCCAGCAGCCAAGAGATAGGCGGGACAGTCCTTTATAGCAATCAGCCCCAGCATTTT.

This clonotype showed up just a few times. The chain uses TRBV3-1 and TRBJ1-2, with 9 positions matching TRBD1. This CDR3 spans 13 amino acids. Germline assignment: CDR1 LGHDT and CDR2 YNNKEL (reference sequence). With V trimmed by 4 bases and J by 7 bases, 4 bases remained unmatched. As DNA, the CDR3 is TGTGCCAGCAGCCTACAGGGGGCTTTTGGCTACACCTTC. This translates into CASSLQGAFGYTF.

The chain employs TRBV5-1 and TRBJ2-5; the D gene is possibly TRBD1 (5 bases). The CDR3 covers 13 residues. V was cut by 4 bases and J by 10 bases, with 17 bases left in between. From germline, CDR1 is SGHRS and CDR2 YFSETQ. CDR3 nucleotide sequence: TGCGCCAGCAGCCTCCGAGGTGAAGGGGACCAGTACTTC. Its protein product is CASSLRGEGDQYF.

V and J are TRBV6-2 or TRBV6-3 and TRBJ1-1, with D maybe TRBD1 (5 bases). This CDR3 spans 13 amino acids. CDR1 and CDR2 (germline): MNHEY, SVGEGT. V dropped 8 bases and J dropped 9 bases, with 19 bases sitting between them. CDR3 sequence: CASRRGAQPQAFF. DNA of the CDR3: TGTGCCAGCCGTCGCGGGGCACAGCCGCAAGCTTTCTTT.

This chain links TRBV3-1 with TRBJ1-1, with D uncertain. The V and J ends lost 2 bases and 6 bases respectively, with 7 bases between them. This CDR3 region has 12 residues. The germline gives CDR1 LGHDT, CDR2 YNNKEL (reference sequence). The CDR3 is CASSQFRAEAFF. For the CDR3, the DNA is TGTGCCAGCAGCCAATTTAGGGCTGAAGCTTTCTTT.

The CDR3 sequence: CARGSNQPQHF. The CDR3 nucleotides are TGTGCCAGGGGGAGCAATCAGCCCCAGCATTTT. The chain is built from TRBV19 and TRBJ1-5; unclear D gene. V was cut by 9 bases and J by 1 base, with 4 bases left in between. This CDR3 region has 11 residues. Germline V CDR1 and CDR2: LNHDA, SQIVND (reference sequence).

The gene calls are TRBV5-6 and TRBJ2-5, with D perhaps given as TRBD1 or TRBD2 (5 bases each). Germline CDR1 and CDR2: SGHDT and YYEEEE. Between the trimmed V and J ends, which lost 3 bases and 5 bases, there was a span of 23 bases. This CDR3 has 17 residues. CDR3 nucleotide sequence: TGTGCCAGCAGCTCCCCCATAGGGGACGGGGTCCGGGAGACCCAGTACTTC. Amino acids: CASSSPIGDGVRETQYF. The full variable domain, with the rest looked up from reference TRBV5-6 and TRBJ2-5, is DAGVTQSPTHLIKTRGQQVTLRCSPKSGHDTVSWYQQALGQGPQFIFQYYEEEERQRGNFPDRFSGHQFPNYSSELNVNALLLGDSALYLCASSSPIGDGVRETQYFGPGTRLLVL.

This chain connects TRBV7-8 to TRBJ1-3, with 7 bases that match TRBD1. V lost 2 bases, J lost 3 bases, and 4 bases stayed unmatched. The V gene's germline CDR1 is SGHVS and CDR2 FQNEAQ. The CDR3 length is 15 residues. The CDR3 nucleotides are TGTGCCAGCAGCTTACAGGCAGGGGGTGGAAACACCATATATTTT. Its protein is CASSLQAGGGNTIYF.

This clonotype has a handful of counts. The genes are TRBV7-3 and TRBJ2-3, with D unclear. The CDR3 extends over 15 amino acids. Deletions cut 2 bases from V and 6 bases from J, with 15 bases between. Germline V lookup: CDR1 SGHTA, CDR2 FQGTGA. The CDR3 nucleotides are TGTGCCAGCAGCTTATTGGTAGGGCTCCGCGATACGCAGTATTTT. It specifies CASSLLVGLRDTQYF.

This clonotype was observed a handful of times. CDR3 region: CASAFKETQYF. The CDR3 nucleotides are TGTGCCAGCGCCTTTAAAGAGACCCAGTACTTC. The rearrangement links TRBV11-2 to TRBJ2-5; D is unclear. V lost 8 bases to trimming and J lost 3 bases, with 7 bases between them. The CDR3 spans 11 residues. Germline values: CDR1 SGHAT, CDR2 FQNNGV.

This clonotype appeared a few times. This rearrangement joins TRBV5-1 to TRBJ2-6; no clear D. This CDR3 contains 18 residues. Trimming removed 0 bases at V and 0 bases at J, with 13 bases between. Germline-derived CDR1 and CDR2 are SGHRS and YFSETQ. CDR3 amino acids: CASSLVGRSSSGANVLTF. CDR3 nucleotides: TGCGCCAGCAGCTTGGTCGGGCGGTCCTCCTCTGGGGCCAACGTCCTGACTTTC.